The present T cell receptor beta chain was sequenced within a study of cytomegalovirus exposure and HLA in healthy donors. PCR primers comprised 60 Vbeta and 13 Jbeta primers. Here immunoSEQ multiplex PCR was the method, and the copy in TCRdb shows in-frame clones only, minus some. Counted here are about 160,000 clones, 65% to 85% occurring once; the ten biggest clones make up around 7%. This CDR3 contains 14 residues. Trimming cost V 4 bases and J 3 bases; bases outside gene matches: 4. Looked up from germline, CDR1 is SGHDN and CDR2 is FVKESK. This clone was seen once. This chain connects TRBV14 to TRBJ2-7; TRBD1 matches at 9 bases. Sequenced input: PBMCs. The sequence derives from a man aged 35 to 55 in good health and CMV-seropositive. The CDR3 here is CASSRTGVNYEQYF. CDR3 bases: TGTGCCAGCAGCCGGACAGGGGTTAACTACGAGCAGTACTTC. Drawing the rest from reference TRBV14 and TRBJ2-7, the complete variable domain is EAGVTQFPSHSVIEKGQTVTLRCDPISGHDNLYWYRRVMGKEIKFLLHFVKESKQDESGMPNNRFLAERTGGTYSTLKVQPAELEDSGVYFCASSRTGVNYEQYFGPGTRLTVT.